This T cell receptor (beta chain) was documented in a study of T-cell memory formation after mild COVID-19 (dated by TCRdb to about 2021). Some background on the complete study: TCR sequence clusters from the two donors were found to be largely donor specific. Longitudinal TCRalpha and TCRbeta repertoire sequencing tracked T-cell clones expanding and contracting after mild COVID-19 in two donors. The cohort was made up of two young adult volunteers, one female and one male, who were previously healthy.

The CDR3 holds 13 amino acids from the cysteine to the valine. Of the read, only the CDR3 DNA is kept; its 39 bases are in frame from base 1. From a lookup of the germline V gene (reference sequence), CDR1 and CDR2 are MNHNY and SVGAGI. V is cut by 7 bases and J by 2 bases, and the space between the germline ends is 12 bases. The study at large found these results: Contracting CD4+ clones were located mainly in the CM and EM memory subsets, whereas CD8+ clones were found to be enriched in EMRA. SARS-CoV-2 specificity of the second-wave clones peaking on day 37 was not confirmed. Only a couple of mild cases were covered by the study, and larger cohorts that include severe cases with pre-infection samples were considered necessary. Some responding clones were found in pre-infection memory, which suggests that pre-existing cross-reactive memory T cells took part in the SARS-CoV-2 response. Balanced CD4/CD8 phenotypes were observed for clones contracting from day 15 to 85, whereas a bias towards CD4+ was observed for a second wave of clones expanding from day 15 to 37.

Ficoll-Paque density gradient centrifugation was used to isolate PBMCs. This clonotype has just a few counts. Its antigen remains unidentified. Base qualities are not provided; no much larger clone lies one nucleotide away. TCRdb lists the instrument as Illumina NovaSeq 6000. TCRalpha and TCRbeta cDNA libraries were built by 5'RACE with constant-segment primers, adding sample barcodes and unique molecular identifiers. RNA was extracted from every sample with Trizol reagent. Libraries were amplified in two PCR steps, with a second sample barcode and Illumina TruSeq adapters added in the second step. The libraries were sequenced on an Illumina NovaSeq using 2 x 150 bp paired-end reads. In the source study's methods: Demultiplexing of reads and collapsing into UMI-guided consensus sequences were performed with migec v1.2.7. Using mixcr v2.1.11, UMI consensuses were aligned to TRA and TRB V and J templates and then assembled into clonotypes. A clonotype was counted as expanded or contracted only if both edgeR and NoisET called the change significant, with noise models trained on biological replicates. edgeR calls used a false discovery rate-adjusted p below 0.01 and a log2 fold-change threshold of 1. PCA with hierarchical clustering of max-normalized trajectories of the 1000 most abundant clonotypes was used as exploratory dynamics analysis. The CD4 or CD8 phenotype of responding clones was assigned using the separately sequenced CD4+ and CD8+ repertoires. The public reads were reanalyzed by TCRdb: fastp trimming at Q25, MiXCR alignment, in-frame beta chains only. Rows merge per CDR3 protein into single entries with the most common DNA and genes. The V and J calls follow TCRdb's processing rather than the paper's. The sample profile shows roughly 58,000 distinct CDR3 sequences; roughly 9.5% of them were found once. The top ten clonotypes cover roughly 1.2% of the sample.

This clonotype originated in a man aged 18 to 35 who had mild COVID-19 (a few samples of this study predate the infection). The sample titles of this study are shuffled in the database, so cell type and time point are left out; the donor was told from shared clones. The sequence is built from TRBV6-6 and TRBJ2-7, with TRBD1 perhaps the D gene, on 5 matching bases. What was sequenced was PBMCs or a T cell subset sorted from them (not recorded which). The DNA sequence follows: TGTGCCAGCATGGGGCAGAGACCCTACGAGCAGTACGTC. The encoded protein is CASMGQRPYEQYV.